This T cell receptor (beta chain) was identified in a study of T-cell reconstitution after alpha-beta-depleted transplantation in children (dated by TCRdb to about 2016). Some background on the complete study: The study quantitatively tracked T-cell immune reconstitution after TCRalphabeta/CD19-depleted allogeneic hematopoietic cell transplantation in children using TCR repertoire profiling. General study outcomes and caveats: In some patients, the high TCRbeta diversity seen at day 60 was put down to recipient T cells and intrathymic progenitors that had survived conditioning. The apparently early recovery of alphabetaT-cell counts about two months after transplant reportedly depended on only several hundred rapidly expanded clones that came from non-depleted graft cells. Hyperexpanded clone frequencies declined over subsequent months; after one year, T-cell counts and TCRbeta diversity were mostly attributed to newly produced T cells.

This clonotype was observed many times. The antigen this receptor binds is unknown. No base qualities exist here, and no much larger clone lies one base off it. The library was obtained by PCR. The sequencer listed for this sample is Illumina HiSeq 2500. To normalize quantification of the TCRbeta repertoire, the TCR libraries were built with molecular barcoding that relied on unique molecular identifiers. The public reads were reprocessed in TCRdb via fastp at Q25 and MiXCR, keeping in-frame beta chains. Entries that share a CDR3 protein sequence are merged under the most common genes and DNA. For this sample there are approximately 190,000 distinct CDR3 sequences; about 8.7% appear just once. The top ten hold 35% of the sample. Explained via the paper, the treatment or condition label denotes: allogeneic hematopoietic cell transplantation with graft depleted of TCRalphabeta T cells and CD19 B cells. The transplant recipients were children given TCRalphabeta/CD19-depleted allogeneic hematopoietic cell grafts.

From cysteine to phenylalanine, the CDR3 is 15 amino acids long. This entry keeps only the CDR3 DNA: 45 bases, framed from base 1. V lost 3 bases and J lost 1 base; the stretch between them is 9 bases long. In this chain, TRBV12-3 or TRBV12-4 is recombined with TRBJ2-2, with the D gene tentatively TRBD1 or TRBD2, based on 6 matching bases in each. The starting material was PBMCs, mostly from graft donor cells, obtained 360 days after TCRalphabeta/CD19-depleted stem cell transplant. The receptor was isolated from a male patient under 10 years old who had a stem cell transplant for acute myeloid leukemia, so the T cells may come from the graft donor. CDR3 loop: CASSFGGGNTGELFF. The bases are TGTGCCAGCAGTTTTGGAGGGGGGAACACCGGGGAGCTGTTTTTT.